This T cell receptor (beta chain) was found in a study of shared clonotypes between healthy human individuals (dated by TCRdb to the early 2020s). Background for the entire study: A few men and a couple of women, aged 18 to 49 years, made up the cohort. For each donor, three plates each were used for CD4 naive and CD4 memory, two plates were used for CD8 naive, and one plate was used for CD8 memory. To estimate repertoire size and how much clonotype sharing occurs between individuals, the study deeply sequenced the blood TCR repertoires of 4 to 6 healthy adults. Different laboratories and diverse techniques were used to prepare libraries and sequence TCR repertoires, to increase sequencing depth and limit assay-specific biases. Leukapheresis yielded between about 0.8 and 8.9 billion PBMCs per donor. The study at large found these results: Because the study included only a small number of donors, the genetic and exposure-history diversity represented was limited. Sampling was limited to blood, and TCR repertoires in tissue likely differ from TCR repertoires in blood. Incomplete sequencing was indicated by rarefaction of sorted-subset datasets, despite the large sequencing depth. Higher generation probabilities were observed for clonotypes shared by all four sorted-subset donors than for non-shared clonotypes. When a handful of donors were compared, the shared fraction of clonotypes was 5% to 6.5% for naive CD4, around 3.6% for naive CD8, 2.3% for memory CD4, and 0.35% to 0.5% for memory CD8. Estimated clonotype richness was generally larger for naive than for memory subsets. Pairwise subsampling led to the expectation that sequencing depth would affect the degree of clonotype sharing among donors.

With respect to this clone: Its recognized antigen is unknown. Nothing much larger sits one base from this clone, and base qualities are not available.

TCR CDR3 regions were amplified from genomic DNA by multiplex PCR using the deep immunoSEQ assay. For each cell subset, the extracted genomic DNA was distributed evenly across all wells of several immunoSEQ 96-well plates, and each plate served as one replicate. Each replicate PCR for sorted subsets received about 210 ng genomic DNA, equal to about 30,000 T cell genomes. The purified libraries were quantified using a Qubit 3.0 fluorometer, sized with a Bioanalyzer 2100, and then quantified again using the KAPA Library Quantification kit. Every immunoSEQ 96-well plate was sequenced on a separate single-read 150-cycle Illumina NextSeq 550 flow cell. The paper's data handling went like this. The immunoSEQ output contained only junctional sequences without quality scores, so filtering could not match that applied to full-length reads. To assign V/J genes and CDR3, sequences were annotated using PyIR, a Python wrapper for IgBLAST v1.9, with IMGT germline references. Reads were removed for weak V/J assignments (E-value above 1e-6), missing CDR3, stop codons, out-of-frame junctions, or ambiguous translated residues. V3J clonotypes were defined as sequences sharing an identical inferred V gene, J gene, and CDR3 amino acid sequence. Percentage overlap between repertoires was calculated by dividing the number of shared unique clonotypes by the size of the smaller repertoire. Three approaches were used to assess repertoire richness: RTK rarefaction, the Chao1 estimator, and Recon v2.1 estimates of unobserved clonotypes. For all TCRbeta clonotypes obtained by the gDNA method from a few donors, generation probabilities were computed with OLGA. The clones in this table, taken by TCRdb from immuneACCESS, are in-frame only. Not every clone is retained; where verified, under half of the shortfall comes from an unresolved V gene, and the cause of the rest is unknown. The DNA was the basis for D and trimming; V, J and clone size are from that table. The sample profile shows about a million clones; roughly 80% of them were found once. Roughly 1.4% of the sample lies in the top ten.

Reading the germline V gene (reference sequence) gives CDR1 SEHNR and CDR2 FQNEAQ. Inclusive of the bounding cysteine and phenylalanine, the CDR3 is 16 residues long. This entry keeps only the CDR3 DNA: 48 bases, framed from base 1. V lost 2 bases and J lost 3 bases; the stretch between them is 17 bases long. Donors were healthy HIV-negative adults with no recently reported acute infections or vaccinations. Every donor was a Caucasian adult residing in Nashville, Tennessee, USA. CD4+ T cells were enriched by magnetic negative selection; naive cells were then positively selected on CD45RA, and the negative fraction formed the memory subset. Blood was collected by leukapheresis, and PBMCs were isolated by Ficoll-Histopaque density gradient centrifugation and then cryopreserved in liquid nitrogen vapor phase. Analytical flow cytometry was used to check the purity and quantity of each magnetically sorted T cell population. Genomic DNA was isolated from each sorted fraction and quantified by UV absorbance on a Nanodrop 2000c.

The chain employs TRBV7-9 and TRBJ2-7; the best D guess is TRBD2, with 6 bases matching. Specimen: memory CD4+ T cells sorted from blood. The cell subset or site label for this specimen denotes: CD45RA-negative fraction. The TCR comes from a man aged 18 to 30 in good health. The CDR3 is CASSLFGPSGHYEQYF. At the DNA level, the sequence is TGTGCCAGCAGCTTATTCGGTCCCAGCGGGCACTACGAGCAGTACTTC. The full variable domain, completed from the reference TRBV7-9 and TRBJ2-7 proteins outside the CDR3, reads DTGVSQNPRHKITKRGQNVTFRCDPISEHNRLYWYRQTLGQGPEFLTYFQNEAQLEKSRLLSDRFSAERPKGSFSTLEIQRTEQGDSAMYLCASSLFGPSGHYEQYFGPGTRLTVT.